Given below is one TCR beta chain in context. Its matching antigen is unknown. The data originate from a study of cytomegalovirus exposure and HLA in healthy donors. Study findings and constraints: In vitro testing confirmed a few CMV-associated chains as specific for CMV antigens. Reports described diagnosis of cytomegalovirus status by the classifier as highly specific and sensitive. Altogether, 170 or so TCR beta chains were recorded as cytomegalovirus-associated.

Sequencing was performed with immunoSEQ multiplex PCR; in TCRdb, only in-frame clones are kept and a portion is missing. The table has over 200,000 clones, 70% to 90% seen once. The CDR3 has 12 residues. Germline V lookup: CDR1 MNHNS, CDR2 SASEGT. V lost 4 bases and J 3 bases, leaving 6 bases between the germline ends. The chain uses TRBV6-1 and TRBJ1-2; D gene ambiguous. The receptor was isolated from a woman between 18 and 30 years old in good health and CMV-seronegative. The sample consisted of PBMCs. CDR3 bases: TGTGCCAGCAGTGCGGGGTACTATGGCTACACCTTC. Translating gives CASSAGYYGYTF.